This passage covers 15 T cell receptor beta chains from one sample sequenced in a study of blood T cell repertoires in COVID-19. TCRdb keeps only in-frame clones here, not all; method: immunoSEQ multiplex PCR. Among approximately 170,000 clones listed, 80% to 90% were seen once. What was sequenced was peripheral blood. Every receptor here comes from a woman aged 70-85 years who had recovered from COVID-19.

This chain joins TRBV10-3 and TRBJ2-7; TRBD1 matches at 8 bases. Per the germline V gene, CDR1 is ENHRY and CDR2 is SYGVKD. The CDR3 has 14 amino acids. V lost 6 bases to trimming and J lost 5 bases; unmatched junction nucleotides: 9. CDR3 loop: CAISQDRDGHEQYF. The CDR3 nucleotides read TGTGCCATCAGCCAGGACAGGGACGGGCACGAGCAGTACTTC.

The chain combines TRBV7-3 with TRBJ2-3, with 9 bases identical to TRBD2. This CDR3 has 17 residues. CDR1 and CDR2 (germline): SGHTA, FQGTGA. V dropped 3 bases and J dropped 6; count of bases not matched to a gene: 13. For the CDR3, the DNA is TGTGCCAGCAGCTTGTTTGCGCTAGCGGGATCGGCGGATACGCAGTATTTT. It codes for CASSLFALAGSADTQYF.

The CDR3 DNA sequence: TGCGCCAGCAGCCCCCGGGACTTGGACGAGCAGTACTTC. Residues: CASSPRDLDEQYF. V usage is TRBV5-1 and J usage is TRBJ2-7; D is possibly TRBD2 (6 bases). The CDR3 consists of 13 residues. V was trimmed by 4 bases and J by 5 bases, leaving 13 bases between them. Germline V gene data show CDR1 as SGHRS and CDR2 as YFSETQ.

This clone has just a few counts. The chain combines TRBV5-4 with TRBJ1-2; TRBD1 aligns across 7 bases. Per germline, CDR1 SGHNT and CDR2 YYREEE (reference sequence). The trim removed 1 base at V and 4 bases at J, leaving 10 bases unmatched. The CDR3 runs 16 residues. The chain's CDR3 is CASSLPPGQKPYGYTF. CDR3 in DNA: TGTGCCAGCAGCTTGCCCCCGGGACAGAAACCCTATGGCTACACCTTC. The whole variable domain, remainder taken from reference TRBV5-4 and TRBJ1-2, is ETGVTQSPTHLIKTRGQQVTLRCSSQSGHNTVSWYQQALGQGPQFIFQYYREEENGRGNFPPRFSGLQFPNYSSELNVNALELDDSALYLCASSLPPGQKPYGYTFGSGTRLTVV.

This clone has a handful of counts. The chain links TRBV30 to TRBJ1-2; possible D gene TRBD1, 6 bases. The germline V and J ends were trimmed by 4 bases and 3 bases, with 18 bases remaining between them. There are 15 residues in the CDR3. Germline-derived CDR1 and CDR2 are GTSNPN and SVGIG (reference sequence). The CDR3 nucleotides are TGTGCCTGGACCCCACCAGGGGATGATGACTATGGCTACACCTTC. Its translation is CAWTPPGDDDYGYTF.

V is TRBV4-3 and J is TRBJ2-2; the match to TRBD1 covers 9 bases. The CDR3 has 16 amino acids. The trim removed 0 bases at V and 6 bases at J, leaving 5 bases unmatched. Per germline, CDR1 LGHNA and CDR2 YSLEER. The CDR3 DNA reads TGCGCCAGCAGCCAAGATCGGGGACAGGGTCCCGGGGAGCTGTTTTTT. This codes for CASSQDRGQGPGELFF.

V is TRBV27 and J is TRBJ2-3; D remains unclear. The germline CDR1 and CDR2 sequences are MNHEY and SMNVEV (reference sequence). V shed 2 bases and J shed 0 bases, with 9 bases lying between them. There are 15 residues in the CDR3. The CDR3 nucleotides are TGTGCCAGCAGTTTAGGGCCCCCTAGCACAGATACGCAGTATTTT. Protein: CASSLGPPSTDTQYF.

CDR3 bases: TGTGCCAGCAGCACGTCGGGGGATGGCTACACCTTC. As protein: CASSTSGDGYTF. The chain joins TRBV2 to TRBJ1-2; a weak D match, TRBD1 (5 bases). The CDR3 totals 12 residues. CDR1 and CDR2 (germline): SNHLY, FYNNEI. The V end lost 6 bases, the J end lost 6 bases, and 11 bases lay between the germline ends.

The V and J genes are TRBV7-6 and TRBJ2-7; 7 nucleotides align to TRBD2. Germline lookup yields CDR1 SGHVS and CDR2 FNYEAQ. This CDR3 is built from 18 residues. V dropped 3 bases and J dropped 3; count of bases not matched to a gene: 17. The CDR3 DNA reads TGTGCCAGCAGCTTGGACCCCGGGGGGACCCCACCGAACTACGAGCAGTACTTC. This codes for CASSLDPGGTPPNYEQYF.

This clone was found once. The chain links TRBV19 to TRBJ1-2; no clear D gene. CDR3 size: 13 residues. V lost 5 bases and J 2 bases, leaving 9 bases between the germline ends. CDR1 LNHDA and CDR2 SQIVND come from the germline V gene (reference sequence). The CDR3 protein is CASSSTPNYGYTF. The CDR3 DNA is TGTGCCAGTAGTTCGACACCGAACTATGGCTACACCTTC. The full variable domain, with the rest looked up from reference TRBV19 and TRBJ1-2, is DGGITQSPKYLFRKEGQNVTLSCEQNLNHDAMYWYRQDPGQGLRLIYYSQIVNDFQKGDIAEGYSVSREKKESFPLTVTSAQKNPTAFYLCASSSTPNYGYTFGSGTRLTVV.

The CDR3 sequence: CASSSGQPNTEAFF. The DNA of the CDR3 is TGTGCCAGCAGTTCCGGACAGCCGAACACTGAAGCTTTCTTT. V and J are TRBV6-2 or TRBV6-3 and TRBJ1-1, with D perhaps matching TRBD1 (6 bases). Germline CDR1 and CDR2: MNHEY and SVGEGT. Trimming left V 4 bases short and J 1 base short, with 10 bases between. CDR3 length: 14 amino acids.

V usage is TRBV5-6 and J usage is TRBJ1-2; D may be TRBD1 (5 bases). Germline lookup yields CDR1 SGHDT and CDR2 YYEEEE. With 1 base removed from V and 4 bases from J, the gap between germline ends came to 8 bases. The CDR3 spans 13 residues. The DNA for the CDR3 is TGTGCCAGCAGCTTGCACAGGAGCTATGGCTACACCTTC. This gives the protein CASSLHRSYGYTF.

This chain uses TRBV7-3 with TRBJ2-7; TRBD2 aligns across 11 bases. The V and J ends lost 1 base and 2 bases, in that order; junction bases with no gene match: 1. The CDR3 spans 15 residues. The V gene's germline CDR1 is SGHTA and CDR2 FQGTGA. The CDR3 coding sequence is TGTGCCAGCAGCTTAAGTAGCGGGAGGGCCTACGAGCAGTACTTC. This encodes CASSLSSGRAYEQYF.

The rearrangement links TRBV19 to TRBJ1-6, with D possibly TRBD1 on 5 matching bases. There are 14 residues in the CDR3. Germline-derived CDR1 and CDR2 are LNHDA and SQIVND (reference sequence). Trimming stripped 7 bases from V and 5 bases from J, with 12 bases between. The CDR3 region has the DNA TGTGCCAGTATGGGGCTTGCCAATAATTCACCCCTCCACTTT. Its translation: CASMGLANNSPLHF.

This clone was seen a few times. This chain joins TRBV4-1 and TRBJ2-1; 7 positions match TRBD1. The CDR3 has 16 amino acids. After removal of 0 bases from V and 1 base from J, the junction contained 3 bases not matched to a gene. The germline CDR1 and CDR2 sequences are MGHRA and YSYEKL. This CDR3 is CASSQDRTGSYNEQFF. CDR3 bases: TGCGCCAGCAGCCAAGACAGGACAGGATCCTACAATGAGCAGTTCTTC.